The following is a T cell receptor (beta chain) sequence with its context. What it recognizes is unknown. This sample was taken from a study of cytomegalovirus exposure and HLA in healthy donors. The PCR employed 60 Vbeta primers together with 13 Jbeta primers. Assay used: immunoSEQ multiplex PCR; TCRdb lists only in-frame clones, some missing. The sample includes under 200,000 clones, 80% to 90% of them seen just once. Broader study findings: Productive rates of about 87% or about 30% were seen for most TCR beta V segments in an earlier analysis.

There are 13 residues in the CDR3. Germline V gene lookup returns CDR1 SNHLY and CDR2 FYNNEI. The origin of this receptor is a woman in her late teens or twenties in good health and CMV-seronegative. The sequenced material came from PBMCs. The chain joins TRBV2 to TRBJ2-5; 7 bases fit TRBD2. The J call is in doubt because the DNA end fits TRBJ2-7 better. CDR3 amino acids: CAGDGASGYEQYF. CDR3 in DNA: TGTGCCGGGGATGGGGCTAGCGGCTACGAGCAGTACTTC.